Shown below are 7 T cell receptor beta chains from a single sample sequenced in a study of long-term antiretroviral therapy in people with HIV. They ran version v3.0 of the immunoSEQ assay at survey level. Method: immunoSEQ multiplex PCR; TCRdb's copy keeps in-frame clones and lacks some. The sample lists roughly 18,000 clones; approximately 90% were seen once. This material consisted of unsorted PBMCs, taken 0.6 years after starting antiretroviral therapy. The receptors were gathered from a woman aged 40 to 50 with HIV.

The chain couples TRBV5-1 to TRBJ2-1; no reliable D call. Between the trimmed V and J ends, which lost 4 bases and 7 bases, there was a span of 9 bases. The V gene's germline CDR1 is SGHRS and CDR2 YFSETQ. The CDR3 totals 12 residues. The CDR3 loop reads CASSTLRNEQFF. The CDR3 region has the DNA TGCGCCAGCAGCACACTCCGGAATGAGCAGTTCTTC. Looking up the rest from reference TRBV5-1 and TRBJ2-1 gives the full variable domain: KAGVTQTPRYLIKTRGQQVTLSCSPISGHRSVSWYQQTPGQGLQFLFEYFSETQRNKGNFPGRFSGRQFSNSRSEMNVSTLELGDSALYLCASSTLRNEQFFGPGTRLTVL.

The chain employs TRBV4-3 and TRBJ2-3; D may match TRBD1 or TRBD2 (5 bases each). The CDR3 consists of 14 residues. The ends were cut back, 0 bases at V and 4 bases at J, with 8 bases in the middle. CDR1 LGHNA and CDR2 YSLEER come from the germline V gene. CDR3 nucleotide sequence: TGCGCCAGCAGCCAAGACGAGGGGTCAGATACGCAGTATTTT. It codes for CASSQDEGSDTQYF.

The rearrangement links TRBV27 to TRBJ2-2, with D hard to call. V dropped 1 base and J dropped 2 bases, with 5 bases sitting between them. From germline, CDR1 is MNHEY and CDR2 SMNVEV (reference sequence). CDR3 length: 14 residues. The CDR3 nucleotides are TGTGCCAGCAGTTTATGGGCTAACACCGGGGAGCTGTTTTTT. It codes for CASSLWANTGELFF.

The J gene is TRBJ1-5, the V gene TRBV4-3; D unresolved. Trimming shortened V by 2 bases and J by 3 bases, and 8 bases separated the two germline ends. Germline V gene data show CDR1 as LGHNA and CDR2 as YSLEER. CDR3 length: 14 residues. The CDR3 DNA follows: TGCGCCAGCAGCCAAAACAGCAACAATCAGCCCCAGCATTTT. Translated: CASSQNSNNQPQHF.

This clone was observed a single time. The V gene is TRBV5-5, the J gene TRBJ2-5; possible D gene TRBD1, 7 bases. The CDR3 loop spans 14 amino acids. V dropped 0 bases and J dropped 4 bases, with 10 bases sitting between them. Germline values: CDR1 SGHKS, CDR2 YYEKEE (reference sequence). The CDR3 spells CASSLGQGGETQYF. The CDR3 DNA follows: TGTGCCAGCAGCTTGGGGCAGGGGGGAGAGACCCAGTACTTC.

V and J are TRBV18 and TRBJ1-1, with a weak D call TRBD1 (5 bases). From germline, CDR1 is KGHSH and CDR2 LQKENI. The ends were cut back, 3 bases at V and 2 bases at J, with 10 bases in the middle. The CDR3 is 14 amino acids. For the CDR3, the DNA is TGTGCCAGCTCACCTGGACAACCCAACACTGAAGCTTTCTTT. Its translation: CASSPGQPNTEAFF.

The rearrangement links TRBV19 to TRBJ1-2; 11 bases are shared with TRBD1. Germline lookup yields CDR1 LNHDA and CDR2 SQIVND (reference sequence). V lost 7 bases to trimming and J lost 7 bases; unmatched junction nucleotides: 11. This CDR3 is 15 amino acids long. The CDR3 region is CASNQWTGGSGGYTF. In nucleotides, the CDR3 is TGTGCCAGTAACCAATGGACAGGGGGCTCGGGTGGCTACACCTTC.